These T cell receptor beta chains were read from a single sample in a study of T cell responses to AZD1222 COVID-19 vaccine. Sequencing used immunoSEQ multiplex PCR; TCRdb keeps in-frame clones, though not all of them. Among some 100,000 clones, 87% were seen once, and the ten largest hold about 5%. The sample in question was peripheral blood, obtained on day 0 of AZD1222 vaccination. The source is an adult in good health. Each CDR3 is given with its conserved first and last residue. Each record gives: J gene, D gene, clone size, V gene, CDR3 DNA, CDR3 protein. A D gene is named only where the DNA matches it firmly. The listing skips clone size in some rows; elsewhere it reads once, few, many or a size class.

TRBJ1-1 TRBD1 NA TRBV7-3 TGTGCCAGCAGCCCCAGGACAGGCACTGAAGCTTTCTTT CASSPRTGTEAFF
TRBJ1-2 NA NA TRBV7-9 TGTGCCAGCAGCCCTGGACTTCCCAAGGGCTACACCTTC CASSPGLPKGYTF
TRBJ1-1 NA NA TRBV6-1 TGTGCCAGCAGTGAAACGACAGCAGATGAAGCTTTCTTT CASSETTADEAFF
TRBJ2-7 TRBD1 NA TRBV28 TGTGCTTACGGGACAGAGTCCTACGAGCAGTACTTC CAYGTESYEQYF
TRBJ1-1 NA NA TRBV28 TGTGCCAGCAGTCATTCGGGGTCGGGGAACACTGAAGCTTTCTTT CASSHSGSGNTEAFF
TRBJ2-7 TRBD1 NA TRBV28 TGTGCCAGCAGGGTCGGGGGACAGGGGGCAGGTGAGCAGTACTTC CASRVGGQGAGEQYF
TRBJ1-5 NA NA TRBV5-8 TGTGCCAGCAGCTTGAGCAGGGGTGGCCAGCCCCAGCATTTT CASSLSRGGQPQHF
TRBJ2-2 TRBD1 NA TRBV5-1 TGCGCCAGCAGCCACGCAGGGGGCGGAAGGGACACCGGGGAGCTGTTTTTT CASSHAGGGRDTGELFF
TRBJ1-3 NA NA TRBV5-1 TGCGCCAGCAGCCCGACAGCTTCCTCTGGAAACACCATATATTTT CASSPTASSGNTIYF
TRBJ1-2 NA NA TRBV30 TGTGCCTGGACGTCGGGGACTTCGGGCTATGGCTACACCTTC CAWTSGTSGYGYTF
TRBJ1-2 TRBD1 NA TRBV20-1 TGCAGTGCTGGACAGGGGCACACCTTC CSAGQGHTF
TRBJ2-5 TRBD1 NA TRBV28 TGTGCCAGCAGTTTAGTAGGACAGGGGGAAGAGACCCAGTACTTC CASSLVGQGEETQYF
TRBJ1-5 NA NA TRBV3-1/TRBV3-2 TGTGCCAGCAGCTTTAGCAATCAGCCCCAGCATTTT CASSFSNQPQHF
TRBJ1-1 NA NA TRBV5-1 TGCGCCAGCAGCTTGGATTGGGGTGGCACTGAAGCTTTCTTT CASSLDWGGTEAFF
TRBJ2-5 NA NA TRBV19 TGTGCCAGTAGTTCTCCTGACTGGGAGGAGACCCAGTACTTC CASSSPDWEETQYF
TRBJ1-1 NA NA TRBV19 TGTGCCAGTACCCAGTGGAGGAACACTGAAGCTTTCTTT CASTQWRNTEAFF
TRBJ2-5 NA NA TRBV5-4 TGTGCCAGCAGCTTAAGGACGCAAGAGACCCAGTACTTC CASSLRTQETQYF
TRBJ2-7 TRBD2 few TRBV7-6 TGTGCCAGCAGCCCGGAGGGACTAGTGGGCGAGCAGTACTTC CASSPEGLVGEQYF
TRBJ2-1 NA NA TRBV29-1 TGCAGCGTACAACCGTCAAATGAGCAGTTCTTC CSVQPSNEQFF
TRBJ1-3 NA NA TRBV2 TGTGCCAGCAGTGAAGCGCTTCCGATGAGCTCTGGAAACACCATATATTTT CASSEALPMSSGNTIYF
TRBJ1-1 TRBD1 few TRBV2 TGTGCCAGCAGTGATAGTGACAGGGCGAACACTGAAGCTTTCTTT CASSDSDRANTEAFF
TRBJ2-7 NA few TRBV5-6 TGTGCCAGCAGCTTCCGGGGTAGCTCCTACGAGCAGTACTTC CASSFRGSSYEQYF
TRBJ2-6 TRBD2 NA TRBV6-4 TGTGCCAGCAGTGGAGGCGGGGGCTCTGGGGCCAACGTCCTGACTTTC CASSGGGGSGANVLTF